Shown below are 6 T cell receptor beta chains from a single sample sequenced in a study of response to subunit inactivated influenza vaccine. TCRdb reprocessed the RT-PCR reads with MiXCR, giving one entry per CDR3 protein. The sample includes more than 250,000 distinct CDR3 sequences, less than 25% of them seen just once. The sequencing used PBMCs from blood, collected approximately 20 months after vaccination. Source of these receptors: a man aged 50 to 69 who received an inactivated influenza vaccine.

The genes are TRBV7-9 and TRBJ1-1, with 10 bases that match TRBD1. Trimming at V came to 3 bases and at J to 10 bases, leaving 5 bases not matched to a gene. The CDR3 loop spans 13 amino acids. The germline CDR1 and CDR2 sequences are SEHNR and FQNEAQ (reference sequence). The CDR3 coding sequence is TGTGCCAGCAGCTTCGGAGGACAGGGGGGAGCTTTCTTT. The encoded protein is CASSFGGQGGAFF.

J is TRBJ2-7 and V is TRBV7-2; D is ambiguous. Germline V lookup: CDR1 SGHTA, CDR2 FQGNSA. Trimming took off 4 bases at V and 5 bases at J, with 12 bases between the two ends. The CDR3 is 13 residues long. The CDR3: CASSWARINEQYF. The CDR3, as DNA: TGTGCCAGCAGCTGGGCTCGGATCAACGAGCAGTACTTC.

This clonotype was detected only a few times. The chain uses TRBV5-1 and TRBJ1-1; D unclear. With 0 bases removed from V and 5 bases from J, the gap between germline ends came to 11 bases. The germline V gene has CDR1 SGHRS and CDR2 YFSETQ. The CDR3 has 14 amino acids. CDR3 residues: CASSLEPGWTEAFF. The CDR3 nucleotides read TGCGCCAGCAGCTTGGAACCGGGTTGGACTGAAGCTTTCTTT.

This clonotype was detected a few times. The chain is built from TRBV20-1 and TRBJ1-1; 7 positions match TRBD1. The CDR3 length is 14 residues. The trim removed 6 bases at V and 4 bases at J, leaving 11 bases unmatched. CDR1 and CDR2 (germline): DFQATT, SNEGSKA (reference sequence). The CDR3 DNA follows: TGCAGTGCCCTAAAAGACAGGGCCCCCACTGAAGCTTTCTTT. Amino acid sequence: CSALKDRAPTEAFF.

V gene TRBV7-8 combines with J gene TRBJ1-1, with unresolved D. In germline, CDR1 is SGHVS, CDR2 FQNEAQ. The V end lost 7 bases, the J end lost 3 bases, and 18 bases lay between the germline ends. This CDR3 has 15 residues. This chain's CDR3 is CASTRSWRRDTEAFF. CDR3 DNA sequence: TGTGCCAGCACCCGGAGCTGGCGAAGGGACACTGAAGCTTTCTTT.

This clonotype was found a few times. This chain connects TRBV9 to TRBJ2-2; D is unresolved. In germline, CDR1 is SGDLS, CDR2 YYNGEE. This CDR3 region has 13 residues. The germline V and J ends were trimmed by 3 bases and 0 bases, with 3 bases remaining between them. This chain's CDR3 is CASSAANTGELFF. For the CDR3, the DNA is TGTGCCAGCAGCGCCGCGAACACCGGGGAGCTGTTTTTT.